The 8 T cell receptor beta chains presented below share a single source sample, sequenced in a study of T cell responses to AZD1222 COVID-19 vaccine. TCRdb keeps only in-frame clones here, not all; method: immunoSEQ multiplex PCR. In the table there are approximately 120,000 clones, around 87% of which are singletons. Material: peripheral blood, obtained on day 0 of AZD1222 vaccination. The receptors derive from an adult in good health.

The CDR3 protein is CASSYQGAGANVLTF. As DNA, the CDR3 is TGTGCCAGCAGTTACCAGGGGGCTGGGGCCAACGTCCTGACTTTC. J is TRBJ2-6 and V is TRBV6-2 or TRBV6-3; 7 bases map to TRBD1. Germline V gene sequence: CDR1 MNHEY, CDR2 SVGEGT. This CDR3 is 15 amino acids long. Trimming removed 2 bases from V and 2 bases from J; junction bases left unmatched: 0.

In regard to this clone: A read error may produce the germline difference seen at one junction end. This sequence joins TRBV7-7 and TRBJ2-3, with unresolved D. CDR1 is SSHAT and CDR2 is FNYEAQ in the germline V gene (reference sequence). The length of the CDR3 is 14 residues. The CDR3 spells CASSLNMGADTQYF. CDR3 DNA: TGTGCTAGCAGCTTAAACATGGGCGCAGATACGCAGTATTTT.

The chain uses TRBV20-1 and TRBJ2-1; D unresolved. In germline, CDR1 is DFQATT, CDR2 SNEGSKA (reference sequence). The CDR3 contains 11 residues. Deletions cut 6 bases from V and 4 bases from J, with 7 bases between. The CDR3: CSAPLYNEQFF. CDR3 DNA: TGCAGTGCCCCACTATACAATGAGCAGTTCTTC.

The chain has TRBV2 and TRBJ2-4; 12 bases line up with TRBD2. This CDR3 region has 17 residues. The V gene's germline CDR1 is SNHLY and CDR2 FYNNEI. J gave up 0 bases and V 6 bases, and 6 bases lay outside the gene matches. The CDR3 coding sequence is TGTGCCAGCAGGGGGACTAGCGGGTCCCTAGCCAAAAACATTCAGTACTTC. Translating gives CASRGTSGSLAKNIQYF.

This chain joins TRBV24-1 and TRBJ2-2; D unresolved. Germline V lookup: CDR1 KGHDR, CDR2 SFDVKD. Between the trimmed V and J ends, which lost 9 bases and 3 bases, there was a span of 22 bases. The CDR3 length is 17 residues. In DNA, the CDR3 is TGTGCCACCGGTCCCGGGCTAATGGACCAGTACACCGGGGAGCTGTTTTTT. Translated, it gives CATGPGLMDQYTGELFF.

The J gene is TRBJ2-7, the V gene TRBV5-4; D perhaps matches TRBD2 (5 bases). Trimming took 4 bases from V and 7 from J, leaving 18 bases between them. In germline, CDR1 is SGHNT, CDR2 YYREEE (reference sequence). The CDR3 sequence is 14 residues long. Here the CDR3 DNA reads TGTGCCAGCAGCCCGACCCCGGGGTGGGAGGAGCAGTACTTC. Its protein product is CASSPTPGWEEQYF.

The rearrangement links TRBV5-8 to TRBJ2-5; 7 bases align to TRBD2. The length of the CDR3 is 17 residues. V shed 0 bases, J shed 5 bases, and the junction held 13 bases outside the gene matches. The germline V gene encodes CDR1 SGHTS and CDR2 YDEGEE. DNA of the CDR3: TGTGCCAGCAGCTTGGCCGAAGGCGGGAGTTGGCGGGAGACCCAGTACTTC. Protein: CASSLAEGGSWRETQYF.

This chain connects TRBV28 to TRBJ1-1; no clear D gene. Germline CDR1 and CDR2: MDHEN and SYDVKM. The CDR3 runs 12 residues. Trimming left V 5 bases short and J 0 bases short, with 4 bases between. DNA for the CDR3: TGTGCCAGCAGTGAAGTGAACACTGAAGCTTTCTTT. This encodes CASSEVNTEAFF.